One and the same sample provided the 18 T cell receptor beta chains below, sequenced in a study of HIV-infected children after antiretroviral therapy interruption. Treatment indicated: PENTA 11 planned treatment interruption arm or continuous ART arm. RNA-based 3' RACE libraries used unique molecular identifiers. TCRdb fed the 3' RACE reads into MiXCR, producing one record per CDR3 protein. Of around 47,000 distinct CDR3 sequences in the sample, roughly 4.5% were seen once. Sequencing used CD45RA+ CD4+ T cells from PBMCs, pooled from several time points, obtained from a donor given antiretroviral therapy, either interrupted or continuous. Described subset: naive CD4+ CD45RA+ CD45RO- T cells. These receptors were collected from a pool of human donors with HIV.

This clonotype showed up many times. This chain links TRBV28 with TRBJ2-7; D is unresolved. Trimming took off 2 bases at V and 7 bases at J, with 9 bases between the two ends. This CDR3 has 12 residues. Germline V lookup: CDR1 MDHEN, CDR2 SYDVKM. Here the CDR3 reads CASSLVSTEQYF. The CDR3 DNA follows: TGTGCCAGCAGTTTAGTCTCCACGGAGCAGTACTTC.

This clonotype appeared many times. The chain uses TRBV10-3 and TRBJ1-5; D is possibly TRBD1 (6 bases). CDR1 is ENHRY, CDR2 SYGVKD, per germline. Trimming shortened V by 9 bases and J by 3 bases, and 9 bases separated the two germline ends. This CDR3 spans 12 amino acids. CDR3 sequence reads: CAIGQSNQPQHF. The CDR3 coding sequence is TGTGCCATAGGACAGTCCAATCAGCCCCAGCATTTT.

This chain connects TRBV18 to TRBJ1-1, with D hard to call. This CDR3 contains 14 residues. Trimming stripped 2 bases from V and 2 bases from J, with 9 bases between. CDR1 and CDR2 from the germline V gene are KGHSH and LQKENI. CDR3 region: CASSPTSINTEAFF. The DNA of the CDR3 is TGTGCCAGCTCACCAACCTCAATAAACACTGAAGCTTTCTTT.

This clonotype turned up a few times. V and J are TRBV6-2 or TRBV6-3 and TRBJ1-1; D gene unclear. Deletions cut 0 bases from V and 0 bases from J, with 5 bases between. The CDR3 sequence is 14 residues long. Looked up from germline, CDR1 is MNHEY and CDR2 is SVGEGT. In nucleotides, the CDR3 is TGTGCCAGCAGTTACTCGATACTGAACACTGAAGCTTTCTTT. The encoded protein is CASSYSILNTEAFF.

This clonotype was detected ten times or more. The gene calls are TRBV7-8 and TRBJ2-7; D perhaps matches TRBD2 (5 bases). There are 16 residues in the CDR3. CDR1 is SGHVS, CDR2 FQNEAQ, per germline. V was shortened by 0 bases and J by 3 bases, with 15 bases between the two germline ends. The CDR3 reads CASSLADPGEIYEQYF. CDR3 nucleotides: TGTGCCAGCAGCTTAGCGGATCCCGGGGAGATCTACGAGCAGTACTTC.

V is TRBV5-8 and J is TRBJ1-2; no firm D call. Trimming shortened V by 2 bases and J by 0 bases, and 5 bases separated the two germline ends. The CDR3 runs to 13 residues. Germline CDR1 SGHTS, CDR2 YDEGEE. The CDR3 region has the DNA TGTGCCAGCAGCTTTGATCCTAACTATGGCTACACCTTC. Its translation is CASSFDPNYGYTF.

This clonotype has at least ten counts. This sequence joins TRBV7-8 and TRBJ2-7, with D perhaps matching TRBD1 (5 bases). The germline V gene has CDR1 SGHVS and CDR2 FQNEAQ. The V and J ends lost 2 bases and 6 bases respectively, with 17 bases between them. The CDR3 is 15 residues long. The CDR3 region is CASSLRGRGQVEQYF. Written as DNA, the CDR3 is TGTGCCAGCAGCTTAAGGGGTAGGGGCCAGGTCGAGCAGTACTTC.

This clonotype was recorded at least ten times. The rearrangement links TRBV2 to TRBJ2-1; possibly TRBD2 for D (5 bases). Germline loops: CDR1 SNHLY, CDR2 FYNNEI. The length of the CDR3 is 13 residues. Trimming took 4 bases from V and 6 from J, leaving 10 bases between them. CDR3 coding DNA: TGTGCCAGCAGTGCTGGACTCACCAATGAGCAGTTCTTC. Amino acids: CASSAGLTNEQFF. The variable domain in full, completed from reference TRBV2 and TRBJ2-1, reads EPEVTQTPSHQVTQMGQEVILRCVPISNHLYFYWYRQILGQKVEFLVSFYNNEISEKSEIFDDQFSVERPDGSNFTLKIRSTKLEDSAMYFCASSAGLTNEQFFGPGTRLTVL.

This clonotype was detected many times. The chain employs TRBV20-1 and TRBJ2-5, with D tentatively TRBD1 (6 bases). CDR3 size: 13 residues. Trimming took off 5 bases at V and 2 bases at J, with 12 bases between the two ends. The germline V gene has CDR1 DFQATT and CDR2 SNEGSKA (reference sequence). This chain's CDR3 is CSAYGQMQETQYF. The CDR3, as DNA: TGCAGTGCTTATGGACAGATGCAAGAGACCCAGTACTTC.

This clonotype was seen many times. The chain couples TRBV4-1 to TRBJ2-2, with D possibly being TRBD1 (8 bases). V lost 1 base to trimming and J lost 3 bases, with 12 bases between them. Germline loops: CDR1 MGHRA, CDR2 YSYEKL. The CDR3 extends over 16 amino acids. CDR3 nucleotides: TGCGCCAGCAGCCAAGGACAGGGGAGGGACACCGGGGAGCTGTTTTTT. Protein sequence: CASSQGQGRDTGELFF.

This clonotype showed up many times. V usage is TRBV6-2 or TRBV6-3 and J usage is TRBJ1-5, with D perhaps TRBD1 (5 bases). V dropped 8 bases and J dropped 7 bases, with 15 bases sitting between them. CDR3 length equals 13 residues. Germline loops: CDR1 MNHEY, CDR2 SVGEGT. The CDR3 DNA reads TGTGCCAGCGGGCCGCAGGGAAACCAGCCCCAGCATTTT. Protein product: CASGPQGNQPQHF.

This clonotype was recorded many times. The V gene is TRBV6-1, the J gene TRBJ2-1; no firm D call. Germline V gives CDR1 MNHNS, CDR2 SASEGT. Trimming left V 1 base short and J 10 bases short, with 8 bases between. The CDR3 runs to 12 residues. CDR3 nucleotides: TGTGCCAGCAGTGAAGTCCTTGCCGAGCAGTTCTTC. Amino acids: CASSEVLAEQFF.

This clonotype has at least ten counts. The rearrangement uses TRBV20-1 and TRBJ2-1, with D perhaps TRBD2 (6 bases). Germline CDR1 is DFQATT and CDR2 is SNEGSKA (reference sequence). V gave up 6 bases and J gave up 3 bases, with 18 bases separating them. The CDR3 has 15 amino acids. CDR3 in amino acids: CSALRGGRGYNEQFF. CDR3 nucleotides: TGCAGTGCCCTACGGGGAGGCAGAGGCTACAATGAGCAGTTCTTC.

Many counts were recorded for this clonotype. This rearrangement joins TRBV10-3 to TRBJ2-3, with TRBD1 matching 11 bases. CDR3 length equals 14 residues. Germline lookup yields CDR1 ENHRY and CDR2 SYGVKD. Trimming removed 10 bases from V and 3 bases from J; junction bases left unmatched: 6. CDR3 sequence (DNA): TGTGCCACCGAAGGGACAGGGGGAACAGATACGCAGTATTTT. This sequence encodes CATEGTGGTDTQYF.

This rearrangement joins TRBV12-3 or TRBV12-4 to TRBJ2-1; D is uncertain. V lost 3 bases to trimming and J lost 4 bases, with 10 bases between them. The CDR3 length is 14 residues. DNA of the CDR3: TGTGCCAGCAGTTTCAGGCAGATTTACAATGAGCAGTTCTTC. Encoded protein: CASSFRQIYNEQFF.

This clonotype was recorded a few times. This chain connects TRBV6-1 to TRBJ1-1; no reliable D call. V lost 4 bases to trimming and J lost 1 base, with 10 bases between them. CDR1 MNHNS and CDR2 SASEGT come from the germline V gene. The CDR3 is made up of 14 amino acids. The CDR3 coding sequence is TGTGCCAGCAGTGTTGAAGGATCGAACACTGAAGCTTTCTTT. Translation: CASSVEGSNTEAFF.

This clonotype has at least ten counts. The chain uses TRBV6-2 or TRBV6-3 and TRBJ2-7, with 7 positions matching TRBD1. The ends lost 4 bases at V and 6 bases at J; junction bases unmatched: 6. This CDR3 is 13 amino acids long. Per germline, CDR1 MNHEY and CDR2 SVGEGT. Here the CDR3 reads CASSFDRVGEQYF. The CDR3, as DNA: TGTGCCAGCAGTTTCGACAGGGTCGGCGAGCAGTACTTC.

This clonotype was counted many times. The chain has TRBV7-2 and TRBJ1-1; D gene unclear. Trimming left V 3 bases short and J 9 bases short, with 14 bases between. CDR3 length: 13 residues. Germline CDR1 reads SGHTA; CDR2 reads FQGNSA. The CDR3 here is CASSFGTPPKAFF. In DNA form, the CDR3 reads TGTGCCAGCAGCTTTGGTACACCCCCCAAAGCTTTCTTT.